Below are 6 T cell receptor beta chains sequenced from a single sample in a study of blood T cells in healthy people across ages. The authors ran a second PCR of roughly 6 to 11 cycles using a sample-barcoded 5' primer and a J-beta primer mix. TCRdb redid the calling of the 5' RACE reads with MiXCR, one entry per CDR3 protein. The table records 1.5 million to 2 million distinct CDR3 sequences, roughly 32% of them present only once. Sequenced sample: blood. These receptors were collected from a woman aged 30 to 39 in good health.

The V gene is TRBV24-1, the J gene TRBJ1-2; D possibly corresponds to TRBD1 (6 bases). Germline V gives CDR1 KGHDR, CDR2 SFDVKD. The length of the CDR3 is 12 residues. This CDR3 is CCPTGQQYGYTF. CDR3 coding DNA: TGTTGCCCGACGGGACAACAATATGGCTACACCTTC.

CDR3 sequence: CASSVAAGLGNEQFF. The CDR3 DNA is TGTGCCAGCAGCGTAGCGGCGGGGTTGGGGAATGAGCAGTTCTTC. The V gene is TRBV9, the J gene TRBJ2-1; tentative D call: TRBD2 (6 bases). There are 15 residues in the CDR3. Trimming stripped 0 bases from V and 7 bases from J, with 14 bases between. Germline loops: CDR1 SGDLS, CDR2 YYNGEE.

This chain joins TRBV6-5 and TRBJ2-3; D not certain. The CDR3 runs 14 residues. The germline gives CDR1 MNHEY, CDR2 SVGAGI. Trimming took off 4 bases at V and 3 bases at J, with 11 bases between the two ends. This CDR3 reads CASSSYSLTDTQYF. The CDR3 nucleotides are TGTGCCAGCAGTTCCTACTCTCTAACAGATACGCAGTATTTT.

This rearrangement joins TRBV12-3 or TRBV12-4 to TRBJ2-7; 7 nucleotides agree with TRBD2. This CDR3 comprises 14 residues. With 3 bases clipped from V and 5 bases from J, the junction kept 7 bases outside the gene matches. This CDR3 is CASSFSGGSHEQYF. Here the CDR3 DNA reads TGTGCCAGCAGTTTTAGTGGCGGGAGTCACGAGCAGTACTTC.

The V gene is TRBV5-1, the J gene TRBJ2-6; D call uncertain. Germline assignment: CDR1 SGHRS and CDR2 YFSETQ. The CDR3 is 17 amino acids. The V and J ends lost 5 bases and 1 base respectively, with 16 bases between them. CDR3 loop: CASRSQRAVSGANVLTF. The DNA of the CDR3 is TGCGCCAGCAGGAGCCAGAGAGCCGTGTCTGGGGCCAACGTCCTGACTTTC.

This clonotype appeared a few times. This chain joins TRBV6-5 and TRBJ1-1; TRBD1 agrees at 8 bases. CDR1 and CDR2 from the germline V gene are MNHEY and SVGAGI. The CDR3 is 16 residues long. V lost 0 bases, J lost 3 bases, and 6 bases stayed unmatched. The CDR3 nucleotides are TGTGCCAGCAGTTACTCGACAGGGGAGTACCACACTGAAGCTTTCTTT. Its translation is CASSYSTGEYHTEAFF.